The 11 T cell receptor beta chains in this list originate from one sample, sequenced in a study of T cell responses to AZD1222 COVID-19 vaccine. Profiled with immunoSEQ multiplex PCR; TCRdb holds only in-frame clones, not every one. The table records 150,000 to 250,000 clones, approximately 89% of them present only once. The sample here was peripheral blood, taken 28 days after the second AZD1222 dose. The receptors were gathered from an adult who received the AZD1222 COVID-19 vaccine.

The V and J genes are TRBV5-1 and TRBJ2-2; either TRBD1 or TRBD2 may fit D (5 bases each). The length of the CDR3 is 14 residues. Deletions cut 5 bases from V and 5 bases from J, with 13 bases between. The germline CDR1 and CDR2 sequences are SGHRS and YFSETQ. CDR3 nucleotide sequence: TGCGCCAGCAGTGGGTTCGAGGGGACCGGGGAGCTGTTTTTT. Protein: CASSGFEGTGELFF.

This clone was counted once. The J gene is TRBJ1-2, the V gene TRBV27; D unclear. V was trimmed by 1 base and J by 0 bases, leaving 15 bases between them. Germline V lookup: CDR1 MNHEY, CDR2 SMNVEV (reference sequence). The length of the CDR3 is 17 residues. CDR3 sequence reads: CASSLFKANHSNYGYTF. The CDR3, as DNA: TGTGCCAGCAGTTTATTTAAGGCCAATCATTCTAACTATGGCTACACCTTC.

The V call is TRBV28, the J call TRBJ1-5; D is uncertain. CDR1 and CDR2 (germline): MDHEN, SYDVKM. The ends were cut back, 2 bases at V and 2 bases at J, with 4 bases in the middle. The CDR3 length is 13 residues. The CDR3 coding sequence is TGTGCCAGCAGTTTAGTCGGCAATCAGCCCCAGCATTTT. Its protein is CASSLVGNQPQHF.

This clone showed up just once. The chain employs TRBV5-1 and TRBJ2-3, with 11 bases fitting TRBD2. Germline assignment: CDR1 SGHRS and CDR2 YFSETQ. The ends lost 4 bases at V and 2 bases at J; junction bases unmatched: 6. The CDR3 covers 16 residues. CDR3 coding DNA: TGCGCCAGCAGCGGTCGACTAGCGGGGCTCACAGATACGCAGTATTTT. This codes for CASSGRLAGLTDTQYF. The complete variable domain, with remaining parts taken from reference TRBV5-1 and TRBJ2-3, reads KAGVTQTPRYLIKTRGQQVTLSCSPISGHRSVSWYQQTPGQGLQFLFEYFSETQRNKGNFPGRFSGRQFSNSRSEMNVSTLELGDSALYLCASSGRLAGLTDTQYFGPGTRLTVL.

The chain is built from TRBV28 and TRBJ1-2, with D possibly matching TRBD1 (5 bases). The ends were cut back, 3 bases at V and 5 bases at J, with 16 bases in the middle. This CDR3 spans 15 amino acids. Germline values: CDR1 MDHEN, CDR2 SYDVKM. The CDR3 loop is CASSFIGERRYGYTF. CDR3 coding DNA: TGTGCCAGCAGTTTTATAGGGGAAAGACGGTATGGCTACACCTTC.

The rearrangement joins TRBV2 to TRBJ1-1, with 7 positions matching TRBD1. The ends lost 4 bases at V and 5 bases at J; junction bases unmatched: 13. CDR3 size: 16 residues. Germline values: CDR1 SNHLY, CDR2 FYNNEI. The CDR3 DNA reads TGTGCCAGCAGTGCTAGGGGGCAGGTGGGAAAAACTGAAGCTTTCTTT. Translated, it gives CASSARGQVGKTEAFF.

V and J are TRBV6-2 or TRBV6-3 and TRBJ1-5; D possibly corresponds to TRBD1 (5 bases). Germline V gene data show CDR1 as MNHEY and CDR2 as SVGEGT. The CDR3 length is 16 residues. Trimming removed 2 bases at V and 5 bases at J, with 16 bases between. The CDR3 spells CASSYPSLGGHQPQHF. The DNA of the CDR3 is TGTGCCAGCAGTTACCCGAGCCTGGGGGGACATCAGCCCCAGCATTTT.

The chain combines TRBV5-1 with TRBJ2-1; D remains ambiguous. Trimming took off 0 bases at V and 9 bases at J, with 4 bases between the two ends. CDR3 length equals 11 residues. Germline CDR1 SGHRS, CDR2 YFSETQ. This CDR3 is CASSLAAEQFF. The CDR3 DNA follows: TGCGCCAGCAGCTTGGCAGCTGAGCAGTTCTTC.

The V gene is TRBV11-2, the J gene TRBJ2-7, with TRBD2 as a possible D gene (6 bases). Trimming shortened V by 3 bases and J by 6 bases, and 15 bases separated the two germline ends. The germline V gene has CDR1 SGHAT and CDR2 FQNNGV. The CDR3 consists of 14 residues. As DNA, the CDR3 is TGTGCCAGCAGCTTCACCGGGACTCAGACCGAGCAGTACTTC. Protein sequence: CASSFTGTQTEQYF. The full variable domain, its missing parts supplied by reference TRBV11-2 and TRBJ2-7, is EAGVAQSPRYKIIEKRQSVAFWCNPISGHATLYWYQQILGQGPKLLIQFQNNGVVDDSQLPKDRFSAERLKGVDSTLKIQPAKLEDSAVYLCASSFTGTQTEQYFGPGTRLTVT.

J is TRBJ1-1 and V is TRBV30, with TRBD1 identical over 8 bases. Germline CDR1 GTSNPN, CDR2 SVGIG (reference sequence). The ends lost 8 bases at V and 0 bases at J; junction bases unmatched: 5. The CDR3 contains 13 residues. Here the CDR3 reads CARRTGMNTEAFF. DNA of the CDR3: TGTGCCAGAAGGACAGGGATGAACACTGAAGCTTTCTTT.

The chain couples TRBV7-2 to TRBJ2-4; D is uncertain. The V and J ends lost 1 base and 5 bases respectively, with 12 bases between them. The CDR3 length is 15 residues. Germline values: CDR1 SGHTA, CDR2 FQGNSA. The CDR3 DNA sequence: TGTGCCAGCAGCTTAGTGGTGGAAAACGAAAACATTCAGTACTTC. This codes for CASSLVVENENIQYF.